The T cell receptor (beta chain) under discussion was sequenced for a study of blood T cell repertoires in COVID-19 (TCRdb year 2020). Regarding the complete study: Samples from collaborators originated in the United States, Italy and Spain and spanned both the acute and convalescent phases of COVID-19. The prospective study material was composed of cDNA or gDNA derived from T cells, B-cell-depleted T cells, or PBMCs. The dataset comprised deeply sampled blood TCRbeta repertoires from subjects exposed to, actively infected with, or recovered from COVID-19. The repertoires were made available in a free public database intended to serve as a resource for research on the immune response to SARS-CoV-2. The samples were drawn from two sources: the first 160 participants of the ongoing ImmuneRACE study, and 1,254 subjects contributed by 6 global collaborators. A de-identified subject ID, COVID-19 status, age in years and sex were almost always included in the sample metadata. Where available, HLA class I and class II types were obtained from metadata supplied by the sample provider rather than from assay-based typing. The paper's findings and limits, for the study overall: The amount of clinical and demographic metadata varied by source and participant and was provided uncurated.

TCRbeta CDR3 regions were amplified from genomic DNA using the immunoSEQ Assay, a bias-controlled multiplex PCR. The study's own analysis went as follows. Nucleated cell counts per sample were estimated from amplification of reference gene primers within the assay. Sequence reads were collapsed and filtered to measure the absolute abundance of every unique TCRbeta CDR3 rearrangement. For each sample, productive Simpson clonality was calculated by taking the square root of Simpson's diversity index across productive rearrangements. Not all clones reach the TCRdb copy of this immuneACCESS table, which keeps in-frame sequences only. Checked studies attribute under half of the gap to unresolved V genes and leave the rest unexplained. For V, J and clone size, that table is used; D and trimming come from the DNA. The sample has about 200,000 clones on record, approximately 91% of them singletons. The ten largest account for roughly 0.69% of the sample.

Worth noting for this clone: No antigen is known for it. No qualities accompany the bases; no much larger clone lies one base away.

The collaborating institutions used their own protocols to collect whole blood in K2EDTA tubes. For TCRbeta analysis, collaborators shipped samples as frozen whole blood, isolated PBMCs, or DNA extracted from either of those sample types. The CDR3 runs 14 amino acids, cysteine and phenylalanine included. This entry keeps only the CDR3 DNA: 42 bases, framed from base 1. CDR1 and CDR2 are read off the germline V gene (reference sequence) as MNHEY and SMNVEV. V lost 6 bases and J lost 3 bases, and the count of bases not matched to a germline gene is 4. The chain employs TRBV27 and TRBJ2-3, with 9 junctional bases fitting TRBD1. The receptor comes from a man aged 40-50 years with acute or convalescent COVID-19. What was sequenced was peripheral blood. CDR3 sequence: CASRDRGKTDTQYF. The nucleotide sequence is given as TGTGCCAGCAGGGACAGGGGAAAAACAGATACGCAGTATTTT.